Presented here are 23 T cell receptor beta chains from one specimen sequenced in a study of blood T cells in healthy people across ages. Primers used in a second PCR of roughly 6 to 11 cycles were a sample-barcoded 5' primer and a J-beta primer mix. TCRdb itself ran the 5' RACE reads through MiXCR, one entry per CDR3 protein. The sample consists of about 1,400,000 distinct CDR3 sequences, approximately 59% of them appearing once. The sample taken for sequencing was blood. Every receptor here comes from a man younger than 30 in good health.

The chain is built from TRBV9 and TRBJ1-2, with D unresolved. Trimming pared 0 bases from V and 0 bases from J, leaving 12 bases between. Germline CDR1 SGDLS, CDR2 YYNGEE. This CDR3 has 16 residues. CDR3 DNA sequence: TGTGCCAGCAGCGTAGGGGCCGCTCAACCTAACTATGGCTACACCTTC. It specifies CASSVGAAQPNYGYTF.

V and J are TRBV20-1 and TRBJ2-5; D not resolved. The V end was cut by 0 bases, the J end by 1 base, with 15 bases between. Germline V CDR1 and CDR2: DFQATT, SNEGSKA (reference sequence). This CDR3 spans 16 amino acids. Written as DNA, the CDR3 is TGCAGTGCTAGAGATTCGGGCGCCGTATTCCAAGAGACCCAGTACTTC. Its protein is CSARDSGAVFQETQYF.

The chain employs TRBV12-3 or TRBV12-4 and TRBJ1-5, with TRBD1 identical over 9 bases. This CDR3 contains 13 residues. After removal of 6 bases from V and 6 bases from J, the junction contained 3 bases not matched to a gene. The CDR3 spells CASRQQGAQPQHF. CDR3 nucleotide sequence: TGTGCCAGCAGACAACAGGGGGCTCAGCCCCAGCATTTT.

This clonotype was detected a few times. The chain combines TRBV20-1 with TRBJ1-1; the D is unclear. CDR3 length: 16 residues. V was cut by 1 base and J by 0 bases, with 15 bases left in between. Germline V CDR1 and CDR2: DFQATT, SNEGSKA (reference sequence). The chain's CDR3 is CSARAWAEGVNTEAFF. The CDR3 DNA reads TGCAGTGCTAGAGCGTGGGCGGAAGGAGTGAACACTGAAGCTTTCTTT.

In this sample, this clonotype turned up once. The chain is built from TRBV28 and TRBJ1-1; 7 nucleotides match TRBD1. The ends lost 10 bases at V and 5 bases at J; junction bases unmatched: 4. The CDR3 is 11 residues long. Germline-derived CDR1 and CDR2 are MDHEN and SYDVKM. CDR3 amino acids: CAIQGRTEAFF. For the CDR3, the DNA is TGTGCCATACAGGGGCGGACTGAAGCTTTCTTT.

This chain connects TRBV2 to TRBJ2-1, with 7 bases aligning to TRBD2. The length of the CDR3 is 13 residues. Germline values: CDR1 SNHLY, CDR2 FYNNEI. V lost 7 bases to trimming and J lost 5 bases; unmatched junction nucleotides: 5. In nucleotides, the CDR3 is TGTGCCAGCACTGGACTAGGTCACAATGAGCAGTTCTTC. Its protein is CASTGLGHNEQFF.

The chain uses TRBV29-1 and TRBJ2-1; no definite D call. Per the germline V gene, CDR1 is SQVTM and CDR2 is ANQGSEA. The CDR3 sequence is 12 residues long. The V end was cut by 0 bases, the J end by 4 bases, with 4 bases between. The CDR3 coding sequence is TGCAGCGTTGAAGAACGATACAATGAGCAGTTCTTC. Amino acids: CSVEERYNEQFF.

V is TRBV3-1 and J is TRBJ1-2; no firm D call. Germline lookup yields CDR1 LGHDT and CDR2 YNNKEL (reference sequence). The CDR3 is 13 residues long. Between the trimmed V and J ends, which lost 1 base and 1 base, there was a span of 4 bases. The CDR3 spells CASSQVNNYGYTF. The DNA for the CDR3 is TGTGCCAGCAGCCAAGTTAATAACTATGGCTACACCTTC.

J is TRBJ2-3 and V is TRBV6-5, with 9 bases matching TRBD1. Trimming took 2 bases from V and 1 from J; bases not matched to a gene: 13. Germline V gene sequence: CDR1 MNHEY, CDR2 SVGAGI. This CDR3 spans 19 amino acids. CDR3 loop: CASSYPKGTGMGGTDTQYF. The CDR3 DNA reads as TGTGCCAGCAGTTACCCGAAGGGGACAGGGATGGGGGGCACAGATACGCAGTATTTT.

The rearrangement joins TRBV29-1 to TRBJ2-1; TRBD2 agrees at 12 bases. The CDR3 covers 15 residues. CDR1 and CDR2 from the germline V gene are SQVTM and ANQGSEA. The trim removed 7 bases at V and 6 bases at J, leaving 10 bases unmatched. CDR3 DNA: TGCAGCGGGCGGGTCGGGACTAGCGGGTCCAATGAGCAGTTCTTC. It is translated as CSGRVGTSGSNEQFF.

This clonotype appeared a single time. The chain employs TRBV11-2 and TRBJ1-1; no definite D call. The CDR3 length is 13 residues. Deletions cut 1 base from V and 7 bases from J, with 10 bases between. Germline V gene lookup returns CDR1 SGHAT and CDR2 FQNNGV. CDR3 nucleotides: TGTGCCAGCAGCTTAGGTAGTGCCATTGAAGCTTTCTTT. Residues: CASSLGSAIEAFF.

DNA for the CDR3: TGTGCCAGCAGTGTAGGGTTTGCCTATGGCTACACCTTC. Encoded protein: CASSVGFAYGYTF. V gene TRBV28 combines with J gene TRBJ1-2, with no clear D. Germline loops: CDR1 MDHEN, CDR2 SYDVKM. Trimming shortened V by 5 bases and J by 4 bases, and 11 bases separated the two germline ends. The CDR3 runs 13 residues.

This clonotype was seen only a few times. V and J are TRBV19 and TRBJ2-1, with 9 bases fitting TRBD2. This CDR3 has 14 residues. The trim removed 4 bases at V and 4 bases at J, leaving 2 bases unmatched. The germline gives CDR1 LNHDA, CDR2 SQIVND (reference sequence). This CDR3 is CASSTAGGYNEQFF. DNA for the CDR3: TGTGCCAGTAGTACTGCGGGAGGGTACAATGAGCAGTTCTTC.

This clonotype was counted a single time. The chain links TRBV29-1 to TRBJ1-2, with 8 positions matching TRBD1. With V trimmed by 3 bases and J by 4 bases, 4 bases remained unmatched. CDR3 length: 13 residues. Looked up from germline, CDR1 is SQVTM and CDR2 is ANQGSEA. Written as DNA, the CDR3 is TGCAGCGTTGACAGGACAGGGAGCTATGGCTACACCTTC. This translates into CSVDRTGSYGYTF. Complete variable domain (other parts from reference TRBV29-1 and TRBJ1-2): SAVISQKPSRDICQRGTSLTIQCQVDSQVTMMFWYRQQPGQSLTLIATANQGSEATYESGFVIDKFPISRPNLTFSTLTVSNMSPEDSSIYLCSVDRTGSYGYTFGSGTRLTVV.

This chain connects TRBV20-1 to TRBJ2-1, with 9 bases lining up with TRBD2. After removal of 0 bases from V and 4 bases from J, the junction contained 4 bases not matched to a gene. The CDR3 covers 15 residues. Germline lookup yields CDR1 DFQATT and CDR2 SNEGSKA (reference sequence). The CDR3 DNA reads TGCAGTGCTAGAGAACTACTAGCGGGTTACAATGAGCAGTTCTTC. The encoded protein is CSARELLAGYNEQFF.

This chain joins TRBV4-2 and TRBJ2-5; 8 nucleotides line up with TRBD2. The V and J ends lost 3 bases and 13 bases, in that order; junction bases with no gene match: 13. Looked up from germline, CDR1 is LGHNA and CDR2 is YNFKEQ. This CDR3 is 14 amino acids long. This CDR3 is CASSHTSWTSPLYF. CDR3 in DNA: TGTGCCAGCAGCCATACCTCCTGGACTAGCCCCCTGTACTTC.

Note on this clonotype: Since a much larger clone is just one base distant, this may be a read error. The CDR3 protein is CASGALDRGRSHGYTF. For the CDR3, the DNA is TGTGCCAGCGGCGCTCTTGATAGGGGGCGTTCGCATGGCTACACCTTC. This chain joins TRBV12-3 or TRBV12-4 and TRBJ1-2; 7 nucleotides line up with TRBD1. The CDR3 has 16 residues. V was clipped by 8 bases and J by 6 bases; unmatched bases: 18.

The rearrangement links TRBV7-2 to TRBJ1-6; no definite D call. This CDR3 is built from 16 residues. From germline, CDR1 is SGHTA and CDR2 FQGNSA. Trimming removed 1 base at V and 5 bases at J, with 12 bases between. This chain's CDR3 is CASSLVVGANNSPLHF. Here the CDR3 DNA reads TGTGCCAGCAGCTTAGTAGTGGGCGCCAATAATTCACCCCTCCACTTT.

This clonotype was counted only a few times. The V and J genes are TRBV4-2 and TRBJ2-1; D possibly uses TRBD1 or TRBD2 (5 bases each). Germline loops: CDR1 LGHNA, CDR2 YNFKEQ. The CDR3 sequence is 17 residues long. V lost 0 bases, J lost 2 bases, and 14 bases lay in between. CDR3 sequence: CASSQEGAERPYNEQFF. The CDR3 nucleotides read TGTGCCAGCAGCCAAGAAGGGGCGGAGCGGCCCTACAATGAGCAGTTCTTC.

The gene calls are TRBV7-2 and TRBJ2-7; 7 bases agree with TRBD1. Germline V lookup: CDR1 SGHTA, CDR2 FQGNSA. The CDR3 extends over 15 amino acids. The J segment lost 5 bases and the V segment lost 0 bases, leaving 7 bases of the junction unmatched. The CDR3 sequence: CASSLAQGVYNEQYF. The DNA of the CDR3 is TGTGCCAGCAGCTTAGCTCAGGGGGTATACAACGAGCAGTACTTC.

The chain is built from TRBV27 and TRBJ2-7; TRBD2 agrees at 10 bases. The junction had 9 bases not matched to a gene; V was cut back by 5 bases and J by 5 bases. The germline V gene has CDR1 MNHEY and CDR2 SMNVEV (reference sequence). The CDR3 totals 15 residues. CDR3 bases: TGTGCCAGCAGTCCCGAGAGCGGGAGGGGACACGAGCAGTACTTC. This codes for CASSPESGRGHEQYF.

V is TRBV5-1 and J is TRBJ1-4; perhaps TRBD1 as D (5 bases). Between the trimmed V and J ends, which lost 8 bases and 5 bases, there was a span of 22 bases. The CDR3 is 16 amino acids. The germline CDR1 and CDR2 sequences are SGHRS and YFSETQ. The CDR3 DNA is TGCGCCAGTCGAGGGAGGACGGGGGAGAAAAATGAAAAACTGTTTTTT. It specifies CASRGRTGEKNEKLFF.

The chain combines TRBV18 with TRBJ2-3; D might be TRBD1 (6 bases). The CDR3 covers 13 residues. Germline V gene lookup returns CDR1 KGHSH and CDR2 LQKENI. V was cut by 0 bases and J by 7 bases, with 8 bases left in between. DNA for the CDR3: TGTGCCAGCTCACCACCGGGGGCAAATACGCAGTATTTT. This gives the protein CASSPPGANTQYF.